A single sample gave rise to the 10 T cell receptor beta chains below, sequenced in a study of CD8+ T cells in alopecia areata. Isolated RNA was reverse transcribed into cDNA used as the sequencing template. Libraries were prepared by immunoSEQ multiplex PCR; TCRdb keeps only in-frame clonotypes and omits some of them. Counted here are 130,000 to 150,000 clones, approximately 51% occurring once; the ten biggest clones make up around 1%. This specimen was CD4+ T cells sorted from blood, taken at week 0. The receptors were gathered from a human donor with alopecia areata.

This chain connects TRBV7-9 to TRBJ2-1; 8 positions match TRBD1. The CDR3 extends over 15 amino acids. The germline V gene has CDR1 SEHNR and CDR2 FQNEAQ (reference sequence). Trimming cost V 5 bases and J 7 bases; bases outside gene matches: 10. CDR3 coding DNA: TGTGCCAGCAGCCGCCGTGGACAGGGCGGTAATGAGCAGTTCTTC. Its translation: CASSRRGQGGNEQFF.

There are a few counts of this clone. The gene calls are TRBV25-1 and TRBJ2-6; D is perhaps TRBD1 (5 bases). Trimming pared 1 base from V and 2 bases from J, leaving 9 bases between. The germline CDR1 and CDR2 sequences are MGHDK and SYGVNS. The CDR3 runs to 16 residues. CDR3 coding DNA: TGTGCCAGCAGTGAATCAGGGTTGACTGGGGCCAACGTCCTGACTTTC. Its protein product is CASSESGLTGANVLTF.

The V call is TRBV2, the J call TRBJ1-5; 8 bases are a match to TRBD1. This CDR3 contains 17 residues. V trimming: 3 bases; J trimming: 2 bases; junction bases outside the gene matches: 9. The germline V gene has CDR1 SNHLY and CDR2 FYNNEI. The CDR3 region is CASSDIATGVGNQPQHF. CDR3 coding DNA: TGTGCCAGCAGTGACATCGCGACAGGGGTGGGCAATCAGCCCCAGCATTTT.

The sample holds many counts of this clone. The V and J genes are TRBV5-1 and TRBJ2-7; 7 bases are shared with TRBD2. Looked up from germline, CDR1 is SGHRS and CDR2 is YFSETQ. This CDR3 region has 16 residues. Trimming at V came to 4 bases and at J to 4 bases, leaving 14 bases not matched to a gene. This chain's CDR3 is CASSQRVGTTLYEQYF. For the CDR3, the DNA is TGCGCCAGCAGCCAGCGGGTGGGGACTACGCTATACGAGCAGTACTTC.

V and J are TRBV7-9 and TRBJ2-7; 9 nucleotides line up with TRBD2. This CDR3 region has 14 residues. The germline gives CDR1 SEHNR, CDR2 FQNEAQ (reference sequence). The J segment lost 7 bases and the V segment lost 5 bases, leaving 9 bases of the junction unmatched. CDR3 in amino acids: CASSGGGRAGEQYF. CDR3 bases: TGTGCCAGCAGCGGGGGCGGGAGGGCCGGAGAGCAGTACTTC.

A remark on this clone: One end of the junction fails to match germline, which may point to a read error. V gene TRBV29-1 combines with J gene TRBJ2-1; 14 bases match TRBD2. Per germline, CDR1 SQVTM and CDR2 ANQGSEA. The CDR3 is made up of 8 amino acids. CDR3 residues: CGTSGRLF. Here the CDR3 DNA reads TGCGGGACTAGCGGGAGACTCTTC.

The gene calls are TRBV18 and TRBJ2-7, with D maybe TRBD1 (5 bases). This CDR3 contains 11 residues. Germline V gene data show CDR1 as KGHSH and CDR2 as LQKENI. The V and J ends lost 7 bases and 4 bases respectively, with 8 bases between them. The CDR3 nucleotides are TGTGCCAGCTGGACATTTTACGAGCAGTACTTC. Its protein is CASWTFYEQYF.

The V and J genes are TRBV15 and TRBJ1-4, with D perhaps matching TRBD1 (5 bases). This CDR3 comprises 16 residues. Germline values: CDR1 LNHNV, CDR2 YYDKDF (reference sequence). V gave up 3 bases and J gave up 5 bases, with 16 bases separating them. The CDR3 loop is CATSRGRRTGNEKLFF. The CDR3 nucleotides are TGTGCCACCAGCAGGGGACGACGGACTGGGAATGAAAAACTGTTTTTT.

This chain uses TRBV19 with TRBJ1-5; 8 nucleotides line up with TRBD1. The CDR3 sequence is 14 residues long. Looked up from germline, CDR1 is LNHDA and CDR2 is SQIVND (reference sequence). The V and J ends lost 6 bases and 6 bases, in that order; junction bases with no gene match: 7. The DNA of the CDR3 is TGTGCCAGTAGCGGACAGGGATTCAGTCAGCCCCAGCATTTT. Its translation: CASSGQGFSQPQHF.

This chain uses TRBV29-1 with TRBJ1-4, with D perhaps TRBD1 (5 bases). CDR3 length equals 13 residues. From germline, CDR1 is SQVTM and CDR2 ANQGSEA. Trimming removed 8 bases from V and 4 bases from J, with 14 bases in between. In nucleotides, the CDR3 is TGCAGCACCCCGGGACCGGATAATGAAAAACTGTTTTTT. Encoded protein: CSTPGPDNEKLFF.